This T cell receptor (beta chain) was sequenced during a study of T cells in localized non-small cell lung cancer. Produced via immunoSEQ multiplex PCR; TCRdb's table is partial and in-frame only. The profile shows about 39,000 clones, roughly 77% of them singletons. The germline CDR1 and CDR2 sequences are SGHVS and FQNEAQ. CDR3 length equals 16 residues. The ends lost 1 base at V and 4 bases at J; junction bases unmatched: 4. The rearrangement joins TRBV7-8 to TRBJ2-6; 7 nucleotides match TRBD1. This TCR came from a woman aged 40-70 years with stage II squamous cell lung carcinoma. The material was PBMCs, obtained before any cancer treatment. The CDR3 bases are TGTGCCAGCAGCTTAGACAGGGGTGGAGGGGCCAACGTCCTGACTTTC. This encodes CASSLDRGGGANVLTF.